One and the same sample provided the 23 T cell receptor beta chains below, sequenced in a study of naive and memory T cell subsets. An equimolar mix of two oligonucleotides served as the beta constant-region primer for TRBC1 and TRBC2. TCRdb recomputed calls from the UMI-ligation and nested PCR reads with MiXCR, one row per CDR3 protein. The sample records around 27,000 distinct CDR3 sequences, over 8.5% being singletons. The sequenced sample was effector memory CD4+ T cells from blood. Subset indicated: effector memory, CD45RA- CD27-. The origin of the receptors is a human donor in good health.

This clonotype was found many times. This rearrangement joins TRBV7-3 to TRBJ2-1; possible D gene TRBD1, 6 bases. CDR3 length: 15 residues. The V end was cut by 0 bases, the J end by 3 bases, with 9 bases between. The germline V gene encodes CDR1 SGHTA and CDR2 FQGTGA. The CDR3 sequence is CASSLTGADYNEQFF. DNA for the CDR3: TGTGCCAGCAGCTTAACGGGGGCCGACTACAATGAGCAGTTCTTC.

This clonotype was observed a single time. The chain carries TRBV7-6 and TRBJ2-3; D may match TRBD1 or TRBD2 (5 bases each). The germline CDR1 and CDR2 sequences are SGHVS and FNYEAQ. The germline V and J ends were trimmed by 1 base and 3 bases, with 11 bases remaining between them. The CDR3 has 15 residues. CDR3 amino acids: CASSLEWGGTDTQYF. The CDR3 DNA reads as TGTGCCAGCAGCTTAGAGTGGGGCGGGACAGATACGCAGTATTTT.

V is TRBV3-1 and J is TRBJ1-1; D is undetermined. Germline CDR1 LGHDT, CDR2 YNNKEL (reference sequence). This CDR3 is 13 amino acids long. V lost 3 bases to trimming and J lost 1 base, with 6 bases between them. The DNA of the CDR3 is TGTGCCAGCAGCCAGGCCAGGAACACTGAAGCTTTCTTT. Translating it yields CASSQARNTEAFF.

V and J are TRBV2 and TRBJ2-7; 10 bases align to TRBD2. The CDR3 is 15 residues long. Trimming at V came to 6 bases and at J to 6 bases, leaving 11 bases not matched to a gene. CDR1 and CDR2 (germline): SNHLY, FYNNEI. DNA for the CDR3: TGTGCCAGCAGGCCGGAAGCGGGGGGGATTGGCGAGCAGTACTTC. Amino acids: CASRPEAGGIGEQYF.

This clonotype was counted ten times or more. The rearrangement links TRBV6-5 to TRBJ2-3; 12 bases fit TRBD1. This CDR3 is built from 16 residues. Trimming took 7 bases from V and 5 from J; bases not matched to a gene: 10. Per the germline V gene, CDR1 is MNHEY and CDR2 is SVGAGI. The CDR3 nucleotides are TGTGCCAGCAAACAAGGCGGGGACAGGGGGCAAGATACGCAGTATTTT. Protein sequence: CASKQGGDRGQDTQYF.

There are many counts of this clonotype. The chain is built from TRBV29-1 and TRBJ1-2; no definite D call. Germline V gene sequence: CDR1 SQVTM, CDR2 ANQGSEA. V gave up 5 bases and J gave up 7 bases, with 14 bases separating them. CDR3 length equals 12 residues. CDR3 amino acids: CSVLKTSSGYTF. The CDR3 nucleotides are TGCAGCGTTCTGAAGACTAGCTCTGGCTACACCTTC.

This clonotype was observed a few times. V and J are TRBV21-1 and TRBJ2-7. TRBV21-1 is deemed a pseudogene. This CDR3 is built from 15 residues. CDR3 amino acids: CASSKGAKGSYEQYF. CDR3 sequence (DNA): TGTGCCAGCAGCAAAGGAGCGAAAGGCTCCTACGAGCAGTACTTC.

This clonotype was seen at least ten times. The V and J genes are TRBV21-1 and TRBJ1-5; no DNA check was done on the table's D call, TRBD1. TRBV21-1 is reported as a pseudogene. This CDR3 has 17 residues. The CDR3 is CASSGDRGRRSNQPQHF. The CDR3 nucleotides are TGTGCCAGCAGCGGGGACAGGGGGCGGAGAAGCAATCAGCCCCAGCATTTT.

The chain recombines TRBV7-6 with TRBJ2-3; TRBD2 agrees at 12 bases. The CDR3 is 16 amino acids. Losses at the gene ends were 5 bases for V and 5 bases for J; bases not matched to a gene: 8. Germline V gene data show CDR1 as SGHVS and CDR2 as FNYEAQ. The CDR3 nucleotides are TGTGCCAGCAGCCGGAAGAGGGGACTAGCGGGAGATACGCAGTATTTT. It is translated as CASSRKRGLAGDTQYF.

This clonotype was detected many times. The chain has TRBV27 and TRBJ2-2; 7 positions agree with TRBD1. V was pared by 5 bases and J by 0 bases, with 6 bases of the junction left unmatched. The CDR3 is 16 amino acids. Germline V gene sequence: CDR1 MNHEY, CDR2 SMNVEV (reference sequence). CDR3 DNA: TGTGCCAGCAGTCGTTACGGGACAGCGAACACCGGGGAGCTGTTTTTT. Translating gives CASSRYGTANTGELFF.

This clonotype was counted ten times or more. The chain has TRBV28 and TRBJ2-1, with D uncertain. Germline-derived CDR1 and CDR2 are MDHEN and SYDVKM. The CDR3 runs to 14 residues. Trimming left V 3 bases short and J 6 bases short, with 12 bases between. The CDR3 DNA reads TGTGCCAGCAGTTTGGCCCTTAGGGTCAATGAGCAGTTCTTC. Residues: CASSLALRVNEQFF.

The rearrangement links TRBV11-3 to TRBJ2-1; the match to TRBD2 covers 9 bases. CDR1 is SGHNT, CDR2 YENEEA, per germline. The length of the CDR3 is 16 residues. Germline trimming cut 4 bases from V and 4 bases from J; bases unmatched to any gene: 8. CDR3: CASSSFGGRAYNEQFF. The CDR3 DNA reads as TGTGCCAGCAGCTCCTTCGGCGGGAGGGCTTACAATGAGCAGTTCTTC.

In this sample, this clonotype turned up many times. The chain uses TRBV12-3 or TRBV12-4 and TRBJ1-1, with unresolved D. V was pared by 8 bases and J by 1 base, with 14 bases between. This CDR3 spans 14 amino acids. CDR3 nucleotide sequence: TGTGCCAGCTTTTTGACTGATACGAACACTGAAGCTTTCTTT. Its translation: CASFLTDTNTEAFF.

The chain joins TRBV7-2 to TRBJ2-1, with 7 bases matching TRBD1. CDR1 and CDR2 (germline): SGHTA, FQGNSA. The CDR3 loop spans 18 amino acids. Trimming removed 4 bases from V and 9 bases from J; junction bases left unmatched: 21. The CDR3 DNA reads TGTGCCAGCAGCTCGAGGACAGGTGATCGATCACCCCGGGCTGAGCAGTTCTTC. Translating it yields CASSSRTGDRSPRAEQFF.

This clonotype was seen repeatedly, ten times or more. The CDR3 nucleotides read TGCAGCGTTGATTGGGTCGGACAGGGGGGCTACGAGCAGTACTTC. This encodes CSVDWVGQGGYEQYF. The J gene is TRBJ2-7, the V gene TRBV29-1, with 10 bases lining up with TRBD1. The germline CDR1 and CDR2 sequences are SQVTM and ANQGSEA. The CDR3 sequence is 15 residues long. Losses at the gene ends were 3 bases for V and 3 bases for J; bases not matched to a gene: 8.

This clonotype was seen at least ten times. The chain combines TRBV7-3 with TRBJ2-7; tentative D call: TRBD2 (6 bases). Trimming left V 2 bases short and J 5 bases short, with 13 bases between. The CDR3 is made up of 14 amino acids. From germline, CDR1 is SGHTA and CDR2 FQGTGA. The CDR3 spells CASSLGGESDEQYF. The CDR3 bases are TGTGCCAGCAGCTTAGGAGGGGAGAGTGACGAGCAGTACTTC.

The chain joins TRBV12-3 or TRBV12-4 to TRBJ1-4, with no clear D. With 2 bases removed from V and 2 bases from J, the gap between germline ends came to 12 bases. The CDR3 consists of 16 residues. The CDR3 protein is CASSLYMGSTNEKLFF. The CDR3 bases are TGTGCCAGCAGTTTATATATGGGGAGCACTAATGAAAAACTGTTTTTT.

Only a few counts were recorded for this clonotype. The chain uses TRBV7-2 and TRBJ2-2, with D possibly being TRBD1 (6 bases). There are 15 residues in the CDR3. Deletions cut 6 bases from V and 1 base from J, with 12 bases between. CDR1 is SGHTA, CDR2 FQGNSA, per germline. In DNA, the CDR3 is TGTGCCAGCAGGAAGGGGGTTGGGAACACCGGGGAGCTGTTTTTT. Translating gives CASRKGVGNTGELFF.

The V and J genes are TRBV9 and TRBJ1-1; a possible D gene is TRBD1 (5 bases). The V gene's germline CDR1 is SGDLS and CDR2 YYNGEE. The CDR3 runs 16 residues. The V end was cut by 3 bases, the J end by 5 bases, with 20 bases between. The CDR3, as DNA: TGTGCCAGCAGCGCGCGGACCGGGACCGCTCCGACTGAAGCTTTCTTT. Amino acid sequence: CASSARTGTAPTEAFF. The full variable domain, completed using reference TRBV9 and TRBJ1-1, is DSGVTQTPKHLITATGQRVTLRCSPRSGDLSVYWYQQSLDQGLQFLIQYYNGEERAKGNILERFSAQQFPDLHSELNLSSLELGDSALYFCASSARTGTAPTEAFFGQGTRLTVV.

This chain connects TRBV7-2 to TRBJ1-4; D might be TRBD1 (6 bases). Trimming cost V 5 bases and J 0 bases, with 13 bases left between them. Germline V gene sequence: CDR1 SGHTA, CDR2 FQGNSA. The CDR3 length is 16 residues. The CDR3 spells CASSRGQTTTNEKLFF. The CDR3 nucleotides read TGTGCCAGCAGCCGCGGACAGACAACAACTAATGAAAAACTGTTTTTT.

In its sample, this clonotype was seen many times. This sequence joins TRBV4-2 and TRBJ2-5, with 7 bases that match TRBD2. The CDR3 runs 15 residues. The germline V gene encodes CDR1 LGHNA and CDR2 YNFKEQ. V gave up 2 bases and J gave up 0 bases; unmatched junction bases: 3. CDR3: CASSQKRGNQETQYF. The CDR3 nucleotides are TGTGCCAGCAGCCAAAAGCGGGGTAACCAAGAGACCCAGTACTTC.

V gene TRBV12-3 or TRBV12-4 combines with J gene TRBJ2-1; no firm D call. This CDR3 contains 15 residues. V lost 3 bases and J 0 bases, leaving 9 bases between the germline ends. CDR3 loop: CASSFLYSSYNEQFF. The DNA for the CDR3 is TGTGCCAGCAGTTTTTTGTATAGCTCCTACAATGAGCAGTTCTTC.

This clonotype was counted only a few times. This chain links TRBV12-3 or TRBV12-4 with TRBJ1-2; a possible D gene is TRBD1 (6 bases). The CDR3 contains 14 residues. V shed 3 bases and J shed 4 bases, with 12 bases lying between them. CDR3 in amino acids: CASSFIRGAYGYTF. CDR3 DNA: TGTGCCAGCAGTTTCATCCGGGGGGCCTATGGCTACACCTTC.